This entry features one T cell receptor (beta chain) sequence. Antigen: not known. The data were taken from a study of T cell responses to AZD1222 COVID-19 vaccine. Study-level results: There were mostly white British donors and more females than males, and clonal diversity was possibly underestimated.

The CDR3 runs 15 residues. V lost 4 bases, J lost 2 bases, and 6 bases stayed unmatched. The germline V gene encodes CDR1 MNHEY and CDR2 SMNVEV (reference sequence). Only in-frame clones appear in the TCRdb table, and some are missing; sequencing was by immunoSEQ multiplex PCR. The sample has approximately 160,000 clones; 92% are singletons. This rearrangement joins TRBV27 to TRBJ2-7; TRBD1 aligns across 9 bases. The TCR was taken from an adult who received the AZD1222 COVID-19 vaccine. The sample in question was peripheral blood, obtained 28 days after the second AZD1222 dose. CDR3 coding DNA: TGTGCCAGCAGTTCGACAGGGGGTACCACCTACGAGCAGTACTTC. The encoded protein is CASSSTGGTTYEQYF.